A selection of T cell receptor beta chains follows, all from one sample in a study of blood T cells in healthy people across ages. TCRdb re-called the 5' RACE reads through MiXCR, storing one row per CDR3 protein. The top ten hold 0.65% to 0.75% of the sample, which has over a million distinct CDR3 sequences, around 27% seen once. These data were also reused for a study on T cells of mothers and their children.

Sequencing was performed on blood. Receptors originate from a girl aged 2-9 years in good health. The CDR3 runs from the conserved cysteine through the conserved F or W. The D gene is left open where the match is weak. Part of the rows lack a size; the others show once, few, many or a class for expanded clones.

CDR3aa,CDR3nt,j_gene,abundance,v_gene,d_gene,len
CASSNGLYIEQYF,TGTGCCAGCAGCAACGGACTTTATATCGAGCAGTACTTC,TRBJ2-7,few,TRBV7-9,-,13
CASSSPDQTNNEQFF,TGTGCCAGCAGCTCACCGGACCAGACAAACAATGAGCAGTTCTTC,TRBJ2-1,-,TRBV7-9,-,15
CSVEAGGRVHEQFF,TGCAGCGTTGAAGCCGGGGGGCGCGTCCATGAGCAGTTCTTC,TRBJ2-1,-,TRBV29-1,-,14
CASKPPHYGYTF,TGTGCCAGCAAACCCCCCCACTATGGCTACACCTTC,TRBJ1-2,-,TRBV2,-,12
CASGELDEQFF,TGTGCCAGCGGGGAGTTGGATGAGCAGTTCTTC,TRBJ2-1,-,TRBV7-3,-,11
CSAIEGTNQPQHF,TGCAGTGCTATCGAGGGAACAAATCAGCCCCAGCATTTT,TRBJ1-5,few,TRBV20-1,-,13
CASSQFDRDNQPQHF,TGCGCCAGCAGCCAATTCGACAGGGACAATCAGCCCCAGCATTTT,TRBJ1-5,-,TRBV4-1,TRBD1,15
CASSKVATGTGGYSNQPQHF,-,TRBJ1-5,few,TRBV21-1,-,20
CASSEFSGEQYF,TGTGCCAGCAGTGAATTTAGCGGCGAGCAGTACTTC,TRBJ2-7,-,TRBV2,-,12
CASSDPIEQRMNTEAFF,TGTGCCAGCAGTGACCCGATTGAGCAGAGGATGAACACTGAAGCTTTCTTT,TRBJ1-1,-,TRBV9,-,17
CSARVDRDYFYEKLFF,TGCAGTGCTAGGGTGGACAGGGATTACTTCTATGAAAAACTGTTTTTT,TRBJ1-4,once,TRBV20-1,TRBD1,16
CASSKRGGGLLF,TGTGCCAGCAGTAAGAGGGGGGGAGGGTTGCTCTTC,TRBJ2-1,-,TRBV7-2,-,12
CASSEFWASGGINTGELFF,TGTGCCAGCAGTGAATTTTGGGCTAGCGGGGGGATTAACACCGGGGAGCTGTTTTTT,TRBJ2-2,-,TRBV25-1,TRBD2,19
CATSDSSGGHYQPQHF,TGTGCCACCAGTGATTCCTCAGGAGGTCATTATCAGCCCCAGCATTTT,TRBJ1-5,-,TRBV24-1,-,16
CASTPSSDGTDTQYF,TGTGCCAGTACCCCCTCTAGCGACGGCACAGATACGCAGTATTTT,TRBJ2-3,-,TRBV19,-,15
CASTWTRDTEAFF,TGTGCCAGCACATGGACCAGGGATACTGAAGCTTTCTTT,TRBJ1-1,-,TRBV6-1,-,13
CSARRQGGTEAFF,TGCAGTGCTAGAAGGCAGGGAGGTACTGAAGCTTTCTTT,TRBJ1-1,few,TRBV20-1,-,13
CASSQVWYEDNTEAFF,TGCGCCAGCAGCCAAGTATGGTATGAGGACAACACTGAAGCTTTCTTT,TRBJ1-1,-,TRBV4-1,-,16
CSVDGAGVNNEQFF,TGCAGCGTTGATGGGGCGGGAGTGAACAATGAGCAGTTCTTC,TRBJ2-1,-,TRBV29-1,TRBD2,14
CASSQEYTDTQYF,TGCGCCAGCAGCCAAGAATACACAGATACGCAGTATTTT,TRBJ2-3,few,TRBV4-3,-,13
CASSGEISSYEQYF,TGTGCCAGCAGCGGCGAAATATCGAGTTACGAGCAGTACTTC,TRBJ2-7,-,TRBV14,-,14
CASSPLGGQGNLEEYF,TGTGCCAGCAGCCCCCTCGGGGGCCAGGGTAATCTGGAAGAGTACTTC,TRBJ2-7,few,TRBV7-9,-,16
CASSLTGRAVYEQYF,TGTGCCAGCAGTTTAACCGGGAGGGCCGTCTACGAGCAGTATTTC,TRBJ2-5,few,TRBV27,TRBD2,15
CASLAWASNEQFF,TGTGCCAGTCTAGCATGGGCTTCCAATGAGCAGTTCTTC,TRBJ2-1,few,TRBV7-9,-,13
CASNLGYEQYF,TGTGCCAGCAACTTAGGCTACGAGCAGTACTTC,TRBJ2-7,-,TRBV7-9,-,11
CSVRVEGPSEQYF,TGCAGCGTGAGGGTGGAGGGGCCCTCCGAGCAGTACTTC,TRBJ2-7,-,TRBV29-1,-,13
CAGGNFGGRLTEAFF,TGTGCCGGAGGTAATTTTGGGGGCAGGTTAACTGAAGCTTTCTTT,TRBJ1-1,few,TRBV7-9,-,15
CASGPPGQGLNQPQHF,TGTGCCAGCGGGCCACCAGGACAGGGCCTCAATCAGCCCCAGCATTTT,TRBJ1-5,few,TRBV28,TRBD1,16
CASRGLAVSNEQFF,TGCGCCAGCAGGGGACTAGCGGTTTCCAATGAGCAGTTCTTC,TRBJ2-1,-,TRBV5-1,TRBD2,14
CASSAGLAGVTDTQYF,TGTGCCAGCAGCGCGGGACTAGCGGGAGTAACAGATACGCAGTATTTT,TRBJ2-3,few,TRBV11-2,TRBD2,16
CATSDAITGTGEETQYF,TGTGCCACCAGTGACGCGATAACCGGGACAGGGGAAGAGACCCAGTACTTC,TRBJ2-5,-,TRBV24-1,TRBD1,17
CASRGTGPHQPQHF,TGTGCCAGCAGGGGGACAGGGCCGCATCAGCCCCAGCATTTT,TRBJ1-5,few,TRBV6-6,TRBD1,14
CSASSGNTGELFF,TGCAGTGCTAGTAGTGGGAACACCGGGGAGCTGTTTTTT,TRBJ2-2,few,TRBV20-1,-,13
CASSYAQPKINEQFF,TGTGCCAGCAGTTACGCCCAGCCCAAGATAAATGAGCAGTTCTTC,TRBJ2-1,few,TRBV6-2/TRBV6-3,-,15
CASSLTGDVLGAFF,TGTGCCAGCAGCCTGACAGGGGACGTTCTCGGGGCTTTCTTT,TRBJ1-1,few,TRBV6-5,TRBD1,14
CASSMRDYDTQYF,TGTGCCAGCAGTATGAGGGACTACGATACGCAGTATTTT,TRBJ2-3,-,TRBV12-3/TRBV12-4,TRBD2,13
CASSQKPNEQFF,TGTGCCAGCAGCCAAAAACCCAATGAGCAGTTCTTC,TRBJ2-1,-,TRBV4-2,-,12
CASSQGGRVGKADTQYF,TGCGCCAGCAGCCAAGGAGGCAGGGTGGGAAAGGCAGATACGCAGTATTTT,TRBJ2-3,-,TRBV4-3,-,17
CASRLMGAGNEQYF,TGTGCCAGCAGGCTAATGGGAGCCGGCAACGAGCAGTACTTC,TRBJ2-7,few,TRBV12-3/TRBV12-4,-,14
CAISETTSGSITDTQYF,TGTGCCATCAGTGAAACGACTAGCGGGAGCATCACAGATACGCAGTATTTT,TRBJ2-3,-,TRBV10-3,TRBD2,17
CASSEPDRHSPLHF,TGTGCCAGCAGTGAACCGGACCGGCATTCACCCCTCCACTTT,TRBJ1-6,few,TRBV6-1,-,14
CASSLLAGGWETQYF,TGTGCCAGCAGTCTACTAGCGGGAGGGTGGGAGACCCAGTACTTC,TRBJ2-5,-,TRBV28,TRBD2,15
CASSQGQRASGDYEQYF,TGCGCCAGCAGCCAAGGGCAGCGGGCTAGCGGAGACTACGAGCAGTACTTC,TRBJ2-7,-,TRBV4-1,TRBD2,17
CASSLSGGKEQYF,TGTGCCAGCAGCTTATCGGGAGGGAAGGAGCAGTACTTC,TRBJ2-7,-,TRBV13,TRBD2,13
CATSRAGAGGLSYNEQFF,TGTGCCACCAGCAGAGCGGGAGCGGGGGGGCTTTCCTACAATGAGCAGTTCTTC,TRBJ2-1,-,TRBV15,TRBD2,18
CSAGTGLSQYF,TGCAGCGCAGGGACAGGACTATCTCAGTACTTC,TRBJ2-4,-,TRBV29-1,TRBD1,11
CASSLGPRQGDQETQYF,TGTGCCAGCAGCTTAGGGCCGAGGCAGGGGGACCAAGAGACCCAGTACTTC,TRBJ2-5,few,TRBV7-9,TRBD1,17
CASSRIFGGYTEAFF,TGTGCCAGCAGCCGTATCTTCGGGGGCTACACTGAAGCTTTCTTT,TRBJ1-1,-,TRBV9,-,15
CASTLVQDFIEKLFF,TGTGCCAGCACACTCGTGCAGGACTTTATTGAAAAACTGTTTTTT,TRBJ1-4,few,TRBV12-3/TRBV12-4,-,15
CSVEGRRGQGADTQYF,TGCAGCGTTGAAGGACGTAGGGGACAGGGCGCAGATACGCAGTATTTT,TRBJ2-3,few,TRBV29-1,TRBD1,16
CASTWGLGYTF,TGTGCCAGCACCTGGGGACTTGGCTACACCTTC,TRBJ1-2,few,TRBV12-3/TRBV12-4,-,11
CASSVERHLLTTEAFF,TGTGCCAGCAGCGTAGAGAGACACTTGTTGACTACTGAAGCTTTCTTT,TRBJ1-1,once,TRBV9,-,16
CSVHSAGNKETQYF,TGCAGCGTCCACTCAGCGGGGAATAAAGAGACCCAGTACTTC,TRBJ2-5,few,TRBV29-1,TRBD2,14
CASSNGTSFYEQYF,TGTGCCAGCAGCAACGGGACTAGTTTCTACGAGCAGTACTTC,TRBJ2-7,-,TRBV7-3,TRBD2,14
CASSQEGRTEAFF,TGTGCCAGCAGCCAGGAGGGTAGAACTGAAGCTTTCTTT,TRBJ1-1,few,TRBV7-9,-,13